This is a list of T cell receptor beta chains from one sample in a study of blood T cell repertoires in COVID-19. Profiled with immunoSEQ multiplex PCR; TCRdb holds only in-frame clones, not every one. The table lists tens of thousands of clones, roughly 83% of them singletons. Sequenced sample: peripheral blood. These receptors all come from a man in his 70s with active COVID-19. CDR3s include the opening cysteine and the closing phenylalanine or tryptophan. The order of the fields is J gene, CDR3 length, V gene, CDR3 protein.

J: TRBJ2-5; length: 15; V: TRBV18; CDR3: CASSPGLDGQETQYF
J: TRBJ2-7; length: 14; V: TRBV11-2; CDR3: CASSFSGRTGEQYF
J: TRBJ1-5; length: 14; V: TRBV3-1/TRBV3-2; CDR3: CASSPNTNNQPQHF
J: TRBJ2-2; length: 17; V: TRBV9; CDR3: CASSVASGGFDTGELFF
J: TRBJ2-1; length: 14; V: TRBV4-2; CDR3: CASSQQTSGDEQFF
J: TRBJ2-1; length: 15; V: TRBV7-2; CDR3: CASSLERRSYNEQFF
J: TRBJ1-2; length: 12; V: TRBV6-2/TRBV6-3; CDR3: CASSTVVAGYTF
J: TRBJ2-7; length: 17; V: TRBV6-1; CDR3: CASSEARGFYSSYEQYF
J: TRBJ1-2; length: 17; V: TRBV2; CDR3: CASRLYRGEFSLGGYTF
J: TRBJ1-1; length: 14; V: TRBV5-6; CDR3: CASSLGTVNTEAFF
J: TRBJ2-2; length: 14; V: TRBV6-4; CDR3: CASSVEGATGELFF
J: TRBJ1-4; length: 14; V: TRBV3-1/TRBV3-2; CDR3: CASSRRAGEEKLFF
J: TRBJ2-6; length: 14; V: TRBV9; CDR3: CASSASPGANVLTF
J: TRBJ2-7; length: 13; V: TRBV14; CDR3: CASSQGQGYEQYF
J: TRBJ2-5; length: 15; V: TRBV18; CDR3: CASSPAGGSRGTQYF
J: TRBJ2-7; length: 16; V: TRBV7-2; CDR3: CASSPKAGVGSYEQYF
J: TRBJ2-7; length: 15; V: TRBV4-1; CDR3: CASSPGTSATYEQYF
J: TRBJ2-7; length: 16; V: TRBV21-1; CDR3: CASSFRGLATSYEQYF
J: TRBJ2-1; length: 14; V: TRBV10-3; CDR3: CAIKNGSSYNEQFF
J: TRBJ2-7; length: 13; V: TRBV19; CDR3: CASSIGLAAKEYF
J: TRBJ2-7; length: 16; V: TRBV2; CDR3: CASSEALWQGRDEQYF
J: TRBJ2-1; length: 16; V: TRBV5-6; CDR3: CASSYQNRGAYNEQFF
J: TRBJ2-1; length: 13; V: TRBV2; CDR3: CASRTAEVGEQFF
J: TRBJ1-5; length: 14; V: TRBV7-9; CDR3: CASSMGQVNQPQHF
J: TRBJ2-3; length: 11; V: TRBV12-3/TRBV12-4; CDR3: CASRYTDTQYF
J: TRBJ2-2; length: 16; V: TRBV19; CDR3: CASSTHRGSSTGELFF
J: TRBJ1-3; length: 16; V: TRBV2; CDR3: CASSEAGGSSGNTIYF
J: TRBJ1-4; length: 13; V: TRBV2; CDR3: CASSGTGRVKLFF
J: TRBJ2-3; length: 14; V: TRBV12-5; CDR3: CASGLGRGTDTQYF
J: TRBJ2-7; length: 15; V: TRBV6-2/TRBV6-3; CDR3: CASSPIRGSSYEQYF
J: TRBJ2-3; length: 16; V: TRBV28; CDR3: CASSSGLADFTDTQYF
J: TRBJ2-1; length: 13; V: TRBV10-3; CDR3: CAISEYTENEQFF
J: TRBJ2-5; length: 14; V: TRBV5-8; CDR3: CASSLAGSLGTQYF
J: TRBJ2-5; length: 15; V: TRBV25-1; CDR3: CASSGLAGVRETQYF
J: TRBJ2-2; length: 12; V: TRBV18; CDR3: CAFSRGTGELFF
J: TRBJ2-1; length: 16; V: TRBV27; CDR3: CASSFVGGVTYNEQFF
J: TRBJ2-3; length: 16; V: TRBV11-2; CDR3: CASSLDSAGPTDTQYF
J: TRBJ1-1; length: 14; V: TRBV6-2/TRBV6-3; CDR3: CASSKPQGNTEAFF
J: TRBJ2-5; length: 15; V: TRBV4-2; CDR3: CASSLIGTKQETQYF
J: TRBJ2-1; length: 15; V: TRBV7-3; CDR3: CASSLTAGGKGEQFF
J: TRBJ2-1; length: 10; V: TRBV20-1; CDR3: CSATSNEQFF
J: TRBJ2-7; length: 16; V: TRBV10-3; CDR3: CAISDGSGSGTYEQYF
J: TRBJ2-1; length: 14; V: TRBV15; CDR3: CATRLAGGGNEQFF
J: TRBJ1-5; length: 15; V: TRBV5-4; CDR3: CASSLGAGSGQPQHF
J: TRBJ2-7; length: 17; V: TRBV5-4; CDR3: CASSSRKTGGAYYEQYF
J: TRBJ2-7; length: 14; V: TRBV7-2; CDR3: CASRRGQGSSEQYF
J: TRBJ1-4; length: 13; V: TRBV6-6; CDR3: CASRGQANEKLFF
J: TRBJ1-5; length: 15; V: TRBV2; CDR3: CASSAQGVSNQPQHF
J: TRBJ2-2; length: 13; V: TRBV27; CDR3: CASSTWDSGELFF